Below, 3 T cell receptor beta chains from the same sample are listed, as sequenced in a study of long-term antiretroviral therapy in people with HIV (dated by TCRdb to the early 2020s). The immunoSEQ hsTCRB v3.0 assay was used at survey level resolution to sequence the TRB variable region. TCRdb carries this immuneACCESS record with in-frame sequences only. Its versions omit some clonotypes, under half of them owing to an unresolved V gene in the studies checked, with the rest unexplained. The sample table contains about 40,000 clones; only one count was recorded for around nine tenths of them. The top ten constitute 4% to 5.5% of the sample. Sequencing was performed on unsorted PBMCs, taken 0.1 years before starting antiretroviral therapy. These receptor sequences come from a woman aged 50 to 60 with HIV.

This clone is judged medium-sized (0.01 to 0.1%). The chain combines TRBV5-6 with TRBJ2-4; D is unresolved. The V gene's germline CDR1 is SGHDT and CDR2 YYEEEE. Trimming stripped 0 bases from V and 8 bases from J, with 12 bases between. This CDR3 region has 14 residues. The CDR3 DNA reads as TGTGCCAGCAGCTTGGGGTGGGGATCGGACATTCAGTACTTC. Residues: CASSLGWGSDIQYF. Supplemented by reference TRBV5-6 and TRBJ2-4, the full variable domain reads DAGVTQSPTHLIKTRGQQVTLRCSPKSGHDTVSWYQQALGQGPQFIFQYYEEEERQRGNFPDRFSGHQFPNYSSELNVNALLLGDSALYLCASSLGWGSDIQYFGAGTRLSVL.

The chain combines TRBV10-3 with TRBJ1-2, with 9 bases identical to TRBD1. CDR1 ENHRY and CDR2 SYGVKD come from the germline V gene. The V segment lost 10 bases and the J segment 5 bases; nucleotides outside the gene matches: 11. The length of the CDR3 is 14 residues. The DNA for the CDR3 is TGTGCCACCATTACAGGGGGCAAGGGGTATGGCTACACCTTC. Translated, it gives CATITGGKGYGYTF.

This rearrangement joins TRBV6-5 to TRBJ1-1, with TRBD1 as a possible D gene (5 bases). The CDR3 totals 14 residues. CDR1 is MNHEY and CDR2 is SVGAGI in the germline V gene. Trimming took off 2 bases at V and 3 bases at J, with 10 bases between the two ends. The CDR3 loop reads CASSYKGSHTEAFF. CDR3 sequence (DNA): TGTGCCAGCAGTTACAAGGGGTCGCACACTGAAGCTTTCTTT.